The rows below give T cell receptor beta chains drawn from one sample of a study of cytomegalovirus exposure and HLA in healthy donors. Profiling relied on immunoSEQ multiplex PCR, and the TCRdb table lists in-frame clones only, not all of them. This table holds roughly 200,000 clones, almost 85% found once. The sequenced material came from PBMCs. The receptors were sampled from a woman between 45 and 65 years old in good health and CMV-seronegative. The CDR3 runs from the conserved cysteine through the conserved F or W. D genes are given only for firm matches. Size is stated for part of the rows, as once, few or many counts, or as a class when the clone is expanded.

NA	NA	TRBJ1-5	TRBV7-9	CASSLGGINQPQHF	TGTGCCAGCAGCTTAGGAGGGATAAATCAGCCCCAGCATTTT
NA	NA	TRBJ1-1	TRBV19	CASSIGGGNTEAFF	TGTGCCAGTAGTATAGGGGGCGGGAACACTGAAGCTTTCTTT
NA	NA	TRBJ2-7	TRBV7-2	CASSLIQGGAYEQYF	TGTGCCAGCAGCTTAATCCAGGGGGGAGCGTACGAGCAGTACTTC
NA	NA	TRBJ1-2	TRBV29-1	CSVGGQNYGYTF	TGCAGCGTGGGTGGACAAAACTATGGCTACACCTTC
NA	NA	TRBJ2-3	TRBV15	CATSRVRTEGAQYF	TGTGCCACCAGCAGAGTACGGACAGAGGGGGCGCAGTATTTT
NA	TRBD2	TRBJ2-5	TRBV5-1	CASSLLLAGSPTGETQYF	TGCGCCAGCAGCCTATTACTAGCGGGGTCACCGACCGGCGAGACCCAGTACTTC
once	NA	TRBJ1-1	TRBV4-1	CASSQGAAMNTEAFF	TGCGCCAGCAGCCAAGGCGCTGCCATGAACACTGAAGCTTTCTTT
NA	TRBD2	TRBJ2-7	TRBV5-4	CASSPSGSRSYEQYF	TGTGCCAGCAGCCCGAGCGGGAGTCGGTCCTACGAGCAGTACTTC
NA	TRBD1	TRBJ1-3	TRBV9	CASSPTGAGNTIYF	TGTGCCAGCAGCCCGACAGGGGCTGGAAACACCATATATTTT
NA	TRBD2	TRBJ2-7	TRBV30	CAWRVSGVREQYF	TGTGCCTGGAGGGTTAGCGGGGTCCGCGAGCAGTACTTC